This passage covers 5 T cell receptor beta chains from one sample sequenced in a study of cytomegalovirus exposure and HLA in healthy donors. PCR was performed using 60 Vbeta and 13 Jbeta primers. TCRdb's copy holds only in-frame clones and misses some; the assay was immunoSEQ multiplex PCR. The table lists 130,000 to 150,000 clones, roughly four fifths of them singletons. The source material was PBMCs. Source of these receptors: a woman between 45 and 60 years old in good health and CMV-seropositive.

This clone was seen more than once but under ten times. DNA of the CDR3: TGTGCCAGCAGTTCTGTACGAGGTGATGGCTACACCTTC. Translating it yields CASSSVRGDGYTF. The V gene is TRBV11-3, the J gene TRBJ1-2; the D is unclear. Germline CDR1 is SGHNT and CDR2 is YENEEA. CDR3 length equals 13 residues. With 6 bases removed from V and 6 bases from J, the gap between germline ends came to 14 bases.

The chain joins TRBV7-9 to TRBJ2-1, with 8 bases fitting TRBD2. With 1 base clipped from V and 4 bases from J, the junction kept 6 bases outside the gene matches. CDR3 length: 16 amino acids. Germline CDR1 is SEHNR and CDR2 is FQNEAQ (reference sequence). CDR3 sequence reads: CASSLVFSGGYNEQFF. The DNA of the CDR3 is TGTGCCAGCAGCTTAGTGTTCAGCGGGGGTTACAATGAGCAGTTCTTC.

This clone was seen only a few times. V usage is TRBV28 and J usage is TRBJ2-5; 9 bases fit TRBD2. The CDR3 sequence is 16 residues long. The V gene end was trimmed by 6 bases and the J gene end by 7 bases; junction bases not matched to a gene: 15. Germline CDR1 is MDHEN and CDR2 is SYDVKM. CDR3 DNA: TGTGCCAGCAGCCCCCCACTAGCGGGTTCCCCATCGACCCAGTACTTC. It yields the protein CASSPPLAGSPSTQYF.

V usage is TRBV6-5 and J usage is TRBJ1-1; 11 bases align to TRBD1. The CDR3 is made up of 16 amino acids. V trimming: 4 bases; J trimming: 4 bases; junction bases outside the gene matches: 8. Looked up from germline, CDR1 is MNHEY and CDR2 is SVGAGI. The CDR3 DNA reads as TGTGCCAGCAGTTTGATCGGGACAGGGGGAGGCACTGAAGCTTTCTTT. Translated: CASSLIGTGGGTEAFF.

The gene calls are TRBV5-4 and TRBJ2-1; D is undetermined. Trimming shortened V by 0 bases and J by 6 bases, and 25 bases separated the two germline ends. The V gene's germline CDR1 is SGHNT and CDR2 YYREEE (reference sequence). The CDR3 has 19 residues. CDR3 region: CASSLVFQDTPPNRNEQFF. DNA of the CDR3: TGTGCCAGCAGCTTGGTGTTTCAAGACACACCCCCTAACCGCAATGAGCAGTTCTTC.